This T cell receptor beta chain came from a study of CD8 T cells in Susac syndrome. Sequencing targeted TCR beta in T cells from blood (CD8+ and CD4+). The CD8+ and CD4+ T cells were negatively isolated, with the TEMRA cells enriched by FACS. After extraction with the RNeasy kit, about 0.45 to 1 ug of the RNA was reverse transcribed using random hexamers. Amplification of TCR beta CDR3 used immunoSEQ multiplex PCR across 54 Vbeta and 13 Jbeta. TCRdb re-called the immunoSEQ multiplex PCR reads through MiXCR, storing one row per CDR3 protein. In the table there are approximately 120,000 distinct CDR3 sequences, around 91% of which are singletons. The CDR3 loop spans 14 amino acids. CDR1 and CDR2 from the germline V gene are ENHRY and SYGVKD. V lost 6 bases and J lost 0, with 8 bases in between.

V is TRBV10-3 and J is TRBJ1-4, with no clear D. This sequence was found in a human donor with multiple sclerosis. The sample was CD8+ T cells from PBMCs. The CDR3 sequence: CAIRESSTNEKLFF. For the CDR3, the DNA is TGTGCCATCAGAGAATCATCAACTAATGAAAAACTGTTTTTT.